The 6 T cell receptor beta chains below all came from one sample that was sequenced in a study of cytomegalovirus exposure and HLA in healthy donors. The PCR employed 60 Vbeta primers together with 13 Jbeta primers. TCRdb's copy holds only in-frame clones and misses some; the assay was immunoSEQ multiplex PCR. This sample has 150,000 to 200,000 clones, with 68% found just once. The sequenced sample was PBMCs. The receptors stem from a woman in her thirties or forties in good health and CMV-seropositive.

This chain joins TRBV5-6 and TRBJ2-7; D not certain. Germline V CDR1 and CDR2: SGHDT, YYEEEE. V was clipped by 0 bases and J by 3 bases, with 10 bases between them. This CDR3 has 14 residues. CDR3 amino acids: CASSLGVASYEQYF. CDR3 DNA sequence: TGTGCCAGCAGCTTGGGCGTCGCGAGCTACGAGCAGTACTTC. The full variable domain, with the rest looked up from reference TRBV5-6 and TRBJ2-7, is DAGVTQSPTHLIKTRGQQVTLRCSPKSGHDTVSWYQQALGQGPQFIFQYYEEEERQRGNFPDRFSGHQFPNYSSELNVNALLLGDSALYLCASSLGVASYEQYFGPGTRLTVT.

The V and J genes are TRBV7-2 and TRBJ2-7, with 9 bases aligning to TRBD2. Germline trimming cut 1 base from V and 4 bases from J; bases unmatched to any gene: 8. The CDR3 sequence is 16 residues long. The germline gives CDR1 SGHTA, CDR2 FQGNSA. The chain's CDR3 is CASSLESTSGSYEQYF. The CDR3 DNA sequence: TGTGCCAGCAGCTTAGAAAGTACTAGCGGGTCGTACGAGCAGTACTTC.

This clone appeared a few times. CDR3 nucleotides: TGTGCCAGCTCACCGACAGGGGGAGCCTACGAGCAGTACTTC. This translates into CASSPTGGAYEQYF. The chain couples TRBV18 to TRBJ2-7; 9 nucleotides line up with TRBD1. Germline CDR1 KGHSH, CDR2 LQKENI. The length of the CDR3 is 14 residues. The J segment lost 2 bases and the V segment lost 3 bases, leaving 2 bases of the junction unmatched.

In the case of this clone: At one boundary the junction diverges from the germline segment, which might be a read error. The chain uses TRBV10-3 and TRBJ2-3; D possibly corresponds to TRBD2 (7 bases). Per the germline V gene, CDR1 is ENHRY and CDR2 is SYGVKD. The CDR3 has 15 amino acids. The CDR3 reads CAISGGGGVGDAQYF. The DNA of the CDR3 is TGTGCCATCAGTGGGGGAGGGGGAGTAGGAGATGCGCAGTATTTT.

The CDR3 sequence: CASNQGGAQGNEQFF. The DNA for the CDR3 is TGTGCCAGCAACCAAGGGGGGGCGCAGGGGAATGAGCAGTTCTTC. The chain couples TRBV6-5 to TRBJ2-1, with D perhaps matching TRBD2 (7 bases). The V end lost 7 bases, the J end lost 7 bases, and 20 bases lay between the germline ends. Per the germline V gene, CDR1 is MNHEY and CDR2 is SVGAGI. The CDR3 is 15 residues long.

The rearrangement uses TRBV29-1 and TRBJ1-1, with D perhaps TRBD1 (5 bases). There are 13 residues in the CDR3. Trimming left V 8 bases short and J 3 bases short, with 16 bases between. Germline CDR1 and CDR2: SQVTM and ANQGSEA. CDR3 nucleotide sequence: TGCAGCACGAGCCGGGGGTGGGACACTGAAGCTTTCTTT. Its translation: CSTSRGWDTEAFF.